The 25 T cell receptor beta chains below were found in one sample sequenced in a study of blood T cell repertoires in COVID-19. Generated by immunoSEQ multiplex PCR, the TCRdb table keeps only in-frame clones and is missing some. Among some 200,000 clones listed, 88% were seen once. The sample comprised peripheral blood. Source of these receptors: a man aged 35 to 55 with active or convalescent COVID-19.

The CDR3 nucleotides are TGTGCCAGTAGTATTACAGGGGGCATTCAGTACTTC. This encodes CASSITGGIQYF. The rearrangement uses TRBV19 and TRBJ2-4, with 8 bases that match TRBD1. CDR1 and CDR2 from the germline V gene are LNHDA and SQIVND (reference sequence). V was pared by 3 bases and J by 9 bases, with 1 base of the junction left unmatched. This CDR3 contains 12 residues.

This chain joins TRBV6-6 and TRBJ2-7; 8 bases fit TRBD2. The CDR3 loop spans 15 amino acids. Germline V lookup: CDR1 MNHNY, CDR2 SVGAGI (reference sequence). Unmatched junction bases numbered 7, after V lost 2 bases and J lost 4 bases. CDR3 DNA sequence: TGTGCCAGCAGTTACGGGTCGGGAGGGAATTACGAGCAGTACTTC. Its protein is CASSYGSGGNYEQYF.

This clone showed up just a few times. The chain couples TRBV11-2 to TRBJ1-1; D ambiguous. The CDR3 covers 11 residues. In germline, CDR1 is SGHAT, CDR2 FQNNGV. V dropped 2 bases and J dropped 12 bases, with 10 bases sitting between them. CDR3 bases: TGTGCCAGCAGCTTAAGCCACAGCCCTTTCTTT. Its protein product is CASSLSHSPFF.

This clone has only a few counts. This chain's CDR3 is CASSPIDSYRYGYTF. CDR3 DNA: TGTGCCAGCAGCCCTATAGACAGTTACCGCTATGGCTACACCTTC. The chain couples TRBV14 to TRBJ1-2, with a possible D match to TRBD1 (5 bases). With 4 bases removed from V and 4 bases from J, the gap between germline ends came to 16 bases. CDR1 SGHDN and CDR2 FVKESK come from the germline V gene. CDR3 length equals 15 residues.

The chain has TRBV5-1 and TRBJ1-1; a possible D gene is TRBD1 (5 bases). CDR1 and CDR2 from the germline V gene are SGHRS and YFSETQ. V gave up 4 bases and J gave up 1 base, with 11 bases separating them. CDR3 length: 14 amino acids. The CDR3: CASSTPGQNTEAFF. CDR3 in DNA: TGCGCCAGCAGCACACCAGGACAGAACACTGAAGCTTTCTTT.

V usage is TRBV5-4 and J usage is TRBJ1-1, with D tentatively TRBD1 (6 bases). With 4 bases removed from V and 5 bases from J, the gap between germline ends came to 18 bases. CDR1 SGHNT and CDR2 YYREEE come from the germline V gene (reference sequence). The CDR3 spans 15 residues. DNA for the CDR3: TGTGCCAGCAGCCAGCCGGGACATGGGCTTACTGAAGCTTTCTTT. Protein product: CASSQPGHGLTEAFF.

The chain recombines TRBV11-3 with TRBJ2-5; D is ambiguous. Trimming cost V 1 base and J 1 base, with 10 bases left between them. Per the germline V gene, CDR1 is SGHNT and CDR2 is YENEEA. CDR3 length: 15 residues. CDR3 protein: CASSLGLSSQETQYF. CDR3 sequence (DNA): TGTGCCAGCAGCTTAGGGTTGTCCAGCCAAGAGACCCAGTACTTC.

The CDR3 nucleotides read TGTGCCAGCAGCCAAGTGAGGGGTTCGGCGGGGTCGACGGATACGCAGTATTTT. Translating gives CASSQVRGSAGSTDTQYF. This sequence joins TRBV9 and TRBJ2-3, with D perhaps matching TRBD2 (6 bases). The CDR3 is 18 residues long. V lost 4 bases to trimming and J lost 6 bases, with 27 bases between them. Germline V gene data show CDR1 as SGDLS and CDR2 as YYNGEE.

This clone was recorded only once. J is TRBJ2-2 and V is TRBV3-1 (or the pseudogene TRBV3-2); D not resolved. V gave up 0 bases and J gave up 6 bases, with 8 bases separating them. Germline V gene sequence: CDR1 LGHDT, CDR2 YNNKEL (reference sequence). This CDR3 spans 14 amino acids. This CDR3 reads CASSQERLSGELFF. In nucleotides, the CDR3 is TGTGCCAGCAGCCAAGAGCGCTTATCCGGGGAGCTGTTTTTT.

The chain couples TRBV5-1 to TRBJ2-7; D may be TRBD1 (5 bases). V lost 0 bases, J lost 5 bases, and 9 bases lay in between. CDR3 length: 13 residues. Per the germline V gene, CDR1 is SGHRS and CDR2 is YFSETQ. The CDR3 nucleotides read TGCGCCAGCAGCTTGGTGGCCAGGGACGAGCAGTACTTC. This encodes CASSLVARDEQYF.

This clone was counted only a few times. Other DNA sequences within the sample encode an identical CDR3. The CDR3 DNA sequence: TGTGCCAGCTCACCCGGCGGGGGGGAAGAGACCCAGTACTTC. Protein: CASSPGGGEETQYF. This chain connects TRBV18 to TRBJ2-5; 9 bases match TRBD2. There are 14 residues in the CDR3. V dropped 3 bases and J dropped 3; count of bases not matched to a gene: 2. CDR1 is KGHSH and CDR2 is LQKENI in the germline V gene.

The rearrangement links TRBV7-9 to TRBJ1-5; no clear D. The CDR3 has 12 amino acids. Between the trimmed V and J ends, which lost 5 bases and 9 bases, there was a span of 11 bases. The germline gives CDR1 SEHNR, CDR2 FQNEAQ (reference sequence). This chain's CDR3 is CASSLEGSPQHF. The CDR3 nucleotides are TGTGCCAGCAGCCTTGAGGGATCGCCCCAGCATTTT.

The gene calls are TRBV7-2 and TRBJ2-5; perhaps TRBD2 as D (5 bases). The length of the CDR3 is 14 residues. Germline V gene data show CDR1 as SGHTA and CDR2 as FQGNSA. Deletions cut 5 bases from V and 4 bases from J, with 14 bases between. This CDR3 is CASSQSGRGETQYF. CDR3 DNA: TGTGCCAGCAGCCAATCCGGTCGGGGAGAGACCCAGTACTTC.

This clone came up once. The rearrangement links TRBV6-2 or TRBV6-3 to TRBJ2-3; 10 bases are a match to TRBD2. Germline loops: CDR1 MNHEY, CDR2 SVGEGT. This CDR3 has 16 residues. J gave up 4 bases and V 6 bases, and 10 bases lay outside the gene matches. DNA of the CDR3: TGTGCCAGCAGCAAAGCGGGACTAGCGAAATCAGATACGCAGTATTTT. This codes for CASSKAGLAKSDTQYF.

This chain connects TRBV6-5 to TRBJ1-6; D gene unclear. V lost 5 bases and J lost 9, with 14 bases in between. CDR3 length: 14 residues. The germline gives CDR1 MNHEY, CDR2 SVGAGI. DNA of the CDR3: TGTGCCAGCAGTCTCGAGAGGGTTGGTTCACCCCTCCACTTT. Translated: CASSLERVGSPLHF.

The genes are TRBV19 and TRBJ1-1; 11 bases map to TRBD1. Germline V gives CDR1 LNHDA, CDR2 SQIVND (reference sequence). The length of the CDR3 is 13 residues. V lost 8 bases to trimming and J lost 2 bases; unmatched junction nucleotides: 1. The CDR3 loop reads CASRTGGNTEAFF. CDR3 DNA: TGTGCCAGTCGGACAGGGGGCAACACTGAAGCTTTCTTT.

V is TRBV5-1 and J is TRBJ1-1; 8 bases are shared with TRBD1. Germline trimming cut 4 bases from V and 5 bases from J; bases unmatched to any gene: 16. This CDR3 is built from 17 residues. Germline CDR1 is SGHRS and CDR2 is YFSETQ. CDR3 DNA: TGCGCCAGCAGCATCCGACCAATCACGGGACAGGCGACTGAAGCTTTCTTT. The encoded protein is CASSIRPITGQATEAFF.

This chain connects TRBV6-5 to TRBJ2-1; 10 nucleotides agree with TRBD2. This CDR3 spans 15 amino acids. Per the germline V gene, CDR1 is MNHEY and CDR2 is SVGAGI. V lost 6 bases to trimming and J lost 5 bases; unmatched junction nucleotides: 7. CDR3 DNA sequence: TGTGCCAGCAGCGACCCTAGCGGGGGAAACAATGAGCAGTTCTTC. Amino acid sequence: CASSDPSGGNNEQFF.

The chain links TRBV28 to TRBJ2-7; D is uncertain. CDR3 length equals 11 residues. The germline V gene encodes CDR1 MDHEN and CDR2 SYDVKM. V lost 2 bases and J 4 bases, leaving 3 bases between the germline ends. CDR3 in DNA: TGTGCCAGCAGTTTAGAGTACGAGCAGTACTTC. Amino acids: CASSLEYEQYF.

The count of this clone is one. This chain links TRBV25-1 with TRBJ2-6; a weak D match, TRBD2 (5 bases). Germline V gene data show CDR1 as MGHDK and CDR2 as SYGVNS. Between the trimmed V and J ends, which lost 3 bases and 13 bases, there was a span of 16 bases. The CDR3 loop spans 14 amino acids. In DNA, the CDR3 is TGTGCCAGCAGTGACTACCTCCCCTCGGGAGTCCTGACTTTC. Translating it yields CASSDYLPSGVLTF.

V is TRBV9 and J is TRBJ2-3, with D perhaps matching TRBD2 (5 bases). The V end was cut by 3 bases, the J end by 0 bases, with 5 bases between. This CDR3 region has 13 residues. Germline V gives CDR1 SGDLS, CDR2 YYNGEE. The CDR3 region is CASSGGSTDTQYF. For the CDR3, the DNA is TGTGCCAGCAGCGGAGGGAGCACAGATACGCAGTATTTT. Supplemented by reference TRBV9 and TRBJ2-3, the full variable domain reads DSGVTQTPKHLITATGQRVTLRCSPRSGDLSVYWYQQSLDQGLQFLIQYYNGEERAKGNILERFSAQQFPDLHSELNLSSLELGDSALYFCASSGGSTDTQYFGPGTRLTVL.

Here the CDR3 reads CASSRNPGDRGNTIYF. CDR3 sequence (DNA): TGTGCCAGCAGCCGGAACCCTGGGGACAGAGGAAACACCATATATTTT. The rearrangement joins TRBV3-1 (or the pseudogene TRBV3-2) to TRBJ1-3; the match to TRBD1 covers 7 bases. Germline assignment: CDR1 LGHDT and CDR2 YNNKEL (reference sequence). The CDR3 sequence is 16 residues long. V was clipped by 4 bases and J by 4 bases; unmatched bases: 10.

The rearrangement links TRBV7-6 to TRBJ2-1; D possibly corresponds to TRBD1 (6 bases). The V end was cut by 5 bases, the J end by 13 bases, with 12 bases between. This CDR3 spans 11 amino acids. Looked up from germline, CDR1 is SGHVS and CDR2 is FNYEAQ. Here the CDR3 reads CASSQGQLQFF. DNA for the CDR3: TGTGCCAGCAGCCAAGGACAGCTACAGTTCTTC.

Written as DNA, the CDR3 is TGTGCCAGCAGTTCCTCCGGGACTAGCTGGCGGAATGAGCAGTTCTTC. Translated: CASSSSGTSWRNEQFF. The J gene is TRBJ2-1, the V gene TRBV6-5, with 9 nucleotides matching TRBD2. Trimming at V came to 4 bases and at J to 7 bases, leaving 11 bases not matched to a gene. Germline V lookup: CDR1 MNHEY, CDR2 SVGAGI. The CDR3 runs to 16 residues.

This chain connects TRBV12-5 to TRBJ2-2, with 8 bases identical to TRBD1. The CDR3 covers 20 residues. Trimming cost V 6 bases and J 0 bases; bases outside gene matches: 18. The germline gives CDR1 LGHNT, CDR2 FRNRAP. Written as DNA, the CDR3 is TGTGCTAGTGGCCTAGAACCGGACAGGGTCCCCCCTCCGAACACCGGGGAGCTGTTTTTT. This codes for CASGLEPDRVPPPNTGELFF.